This entry lists 16 T cell receptor beta chains sequenced from one sample in a study of T-cell memory formation after mild COVID-19. From the 5' RACE reads, TCRdb called clonotypes with MiXCR, one entry per CDR3 protein. This table holds 470,000 or so distinct CDR3 sequences, roughly 18% found once. The source material was PBMCs or a T cell subset sorted from them (not recorded which). The source is a man younger than 35 who had mild COVID-19 (a few samples of this study predate the infection). Cell type and time point are not known.

This clonotype was seen only a few times. The chain combines TRBV10-3 with TRBJ2-3; TRBD2 matches 11 bases. CDR3 length equals 15 residues. J gave up 6 bases and V 5 bases, and 7 bases lay outside the gene matches. Per the germline V gene, CDR1 is ENHRY and CDR2 is SYGVKD. The CDR3: CAISKTSGESDTQYF. DNA of the CDR3: TGTGCCATCAGTAAGACTAGCGGGGAGTCGGATACGCAGTATTTT.

At least ten counts were recorded for this clonotype. The V gene is TRBV12-3 or TRBV12-4, the J gene TRBJ2-1, with 7 bases that match TRBD2. V was clipped by 6 bases and J by 0 bases; unmatched bases: 5. The CDR3 extends over 15 amino acids. The CDR3 sequence is CASRLGGSSYNEQFF. CDR3 DNA: TGTGCCAGCAGACTGGGGGGGAGCTCCTACAATGAGCAGTTCTTC.

This chain joins TRBV7-3 and TRBJ2-7; 7 bases map to TRBD1. CDR3 length: 15 residues. V was pared by 4 bases and J by 2 bases, with 8 bases of the junction left unmatched. Per the germline V gene, CDR1 is SGHTA and CDR2 is FQGTGA. DNA for the CDR3: TGTGCCAGCAGCTCGTCCGGGACAGAAGCCTACGAGCAGTACTTC. Protein product: CASSSSGTEAYEQYF.

The chain carries TRBV5-4 and TRBJ2-5, with D unclear. V was pared by 0 bases and J by 5 bases, with 8 bases between. The CDR3 consists of 13 residues. CDR1 and CDR2 from the germline V gene are SGHNT and YYREEE (reference sequence). CDR3 in DNA: TGTGCCAGCAGCTTGGAAGGTTACGAGACCCAGTACTTC. It codes for CASSLEGYETQYF. The variable domain in full, with the rest retrieved from reference TRBV5-4 and TRBJ2-5, is ETGVTQSPTHLIKTRGQQVTLRCSSQSGHNTVSWYQQALGQGPQFIFQYYREEENGRGNFPPRFSGLQFPNYSSELNVNALELDDSALYLCASSLEGYETQYFGPGTRLLVL.

This clonotype was seen at least ten times. The J gene is TRBJ2-5, the V gene TRBV6-5; no clear D. The length of the CDR3 is 11 residues. V lost 7 bases, J lost 4 bases, and 7 bases lay in between. The germline V gene has CDR1 MNHEY and CDR2 SVGAGI. The CDR3 here is CASTTGETQYF. CDR3 in DNA: TGTGCCAGCACTACGGGAGAGACCCAGTACTTC.

This clonotype is medium-sized. The CDR3 reads CSARDRTGGGHQPQHF. The CDR3 coding sequence is TGCAGTGCTAGAGATCGGACAGGGGGAGGGCATCAGCCCCAGCATTTT. The chain joins TRBV20-1 to TRBJ1-5, with 10 bases fitting TRBD1. CDR3 size: 16 residues. Per the germline V gene, CDR1 is DFQATT and CDR2 is SNEGSKA (reference sequence). V shed 0 bases and J 5 bases; nucleotides not matched to a gene: 7.

The V and J genes are TRBV7-2 and TRBJ2-7, with 9 bases aligning to TRBD2. The CDR3 loop spans 16 amino acids. Trimming cost V 5 bases and J 2 bases; bases outside gene matches: 10. Germline CDR1 reads SGHTA; CDR2 reads FQGNSA. CDR3 nucleotides: TGTGCCAGCAGCCCCGAAGGTCTAGCGGGGCCCTACGAGCAGTACGTC. This gives the protein CASSPEGLAGPYEQYV.

This clonotype showed up just a few times. The V gene is TRBV29-1, the J gene TRBJ1-2; no clear D gene. This CDR3 region has 11 residues. In germline, CDR1 is SQVTM, CDR2 ANQGSEA. V was shortened by 6 bases and J by 8 bases, with 13 bases between the two germline ends. The CDR3 loop is CSVGSFGGYTF. The CDR3 DNA reads as TGCAGCGTGGGCAGTTTTGGAGGCTACACCTTC.

This clonotype was seen more than once but under ten times. This rearrangement joins TRBV10-3 to TRBJ2-7; D may be TRBD2 (6 bases). This CDR3 comprises 17 residues. The V end was cut by 0 bases, the J end by 3 bases, with 18 bases between. CDR1 ENHRY and CDR2 SYGVKD come from the germline V gene. This CDR3 reads CAISESTTRGVIYEQYF. The CDR3 DNA reads TGTGCCATCAGTGAGTCTACTACACGCGGGGTAATCTACGAGCAGTACTTC.

The chain is built from TRBV11-2 and TRBJ1-2; TRBD1 is a possible D gene (5 bases). The CDR3 is 15 amino acids. Trimming left V 3 bases short and J 3 bases short, with 14 bases between. Germline V gene data show CDR1 as SGHAT and CDR2 as FQNNGV. CDR3 amino acids: CASSFTPGTDYGYTF. The CDR3 DNA reads as TGTGCCAGCAGCTTTACCCCCGGGACCGACTATGGCTACACCTTC. The full variable domain, with the rest looked up from reference TRBV11-2 and TRBJ1-2, is EAGVAQSPRYKIIEKRQSVAFWCNPISGHATLYWYQQILGQGPKLLIQFQNNGVVDDSQLPKDRFSAERLKGVDSTLKIQPAKLEDSAVYLCASSFTPGTDYGYTFGSGTRLTVV.

This clonotype was recorded many times. The rearrangement links TRBV18 to TRBJ2-7; D gene unclear. V was cut by 0 bases and J by 3 bases, with 9 bases left in between. Looked up from germline, CDR1 is KGHSH and CDR2 is LQKENI. There are 14 residues in the CDR3. CDR3 sequence: CASSPPAAFYEQYF. In DNA, the CDR3 is TGTGCCAGCTCACCACCGGCAGCTTTCTACGAGCAGTACTTC.

This clonotype was seen more than once but under ten times. Being one base from a much bigger clone, this may be a read error. V usage is TRBV5-5 and J usage is TRBJ1-4, with D perhaps TRBD1 (6 bases). The CDR3 sequence is 16 residues long. Trimming took off 0 bases at V and 6 bases at J, with 15 bases between the two ends. Per the germline V gene, CDR1 is SGHKS and CDR2 is YYEKEE (reference sequence). Here the CDR3 DNA reads TGTGCCAGCAGCTTGGCTCAAGGCAGGGGTGATGAAAAACTGTTTTTT. The encoded protein is CASSLAQGRGDEKLFF.

This clonotype was seen just once. This chain uses TRBV6-5 with TRBJ2-5, with TRBD1 matching 8 bases. The V segment lost 0 bases and the J segment 4 bases; nucleotides outside the gene matches: 1. Germline CDR1 is MNHEY and CDR2 is SVGAGI. The CDR3 runs 14 residues. CDR3 residues: CASSYSGTGETQYF. The CDR3 DNA reads as TGTGCCAGCAGTTACTCCGGGACAGGAGAGACCCAGTACTTC.

V usage is TRBV7-9 and J usage is TRBJ1-2; 7 bases are a match to TRBD1. J gave up 5 bases and V 5 bases, and 11 bases lay outside the gene matches. The length of the CDR3 is 15 residues. Germline CDR1 is SEHNR and CDR2 is FQNEAQ (reference sequence). The CDR3 bases are TGTGCCAGCAGCACAGGGGACCGGGCCTGGTATGGCTACACCTTC. It is translated as CASSTGDRAWYGYTF. The full variable domain, with the rest looked up from reference TRBV7-9 and TRBJ1-2, is DTGVSQNPRHKITKRGQNVTFRCDPISEHNRLYWYRQTLGQGPEFLTYFQNEAQLEKSRLLSDRFSAERPKGSFSTLEIQRTEQGDSAMYLCASSTGDRAWYGYTFGSGTRLTVV.

The genes are TRBV12-3 or TRBV12-4 and TRBJ2-7; 7 positions agree with TRBD1. This CDR3 is built from 17 residues. J gave up 1 base and V 4 bases, and 13 bases lay outside the gene matches. The chain's CDR3 is CASSSESGGEVSYEQYV. The CDR3, as DNA: TGTGCCAGCAGTTCAGAATCAGGGGGTGAAGTGTCCTACGAGCAGTACGTC.

This clonotype was detected many times. The chain carries TRBV2 and TRBJ1-5; D is unresolved. In germline, CDR1 is SNHLY, CDR2 FYNNEI. With 7 bases removed from V and 4 bases from J, the gap between germline ends came to 11 bases. The CDR3 contains 13 residues. The CDR3: CASTFSENQPQHF. The CDR3 DNA sequence: TGTGCCAGCACCTTCTCAGAGAATCAGCCCCAGCATTTT.